One T cell receptor beta chain is described in this entry. The target antigen is unknown. This sample was included in a study of cytomegalovirus exposure and HLA in healthy donors. Across the study: Within the Caucasian-associated ancestry cluster were around 80% of the roughly 400 genotyped donors. Study-wide results and limits: In a later analysis, at a false discovery rate of 0.05, 16,951 TCR beta sequences matched HLA alleles. Common viral pathogens seemed to be connected with several of the most significant clusters, according to a later analysis. Reported findings show TCR beta sequences accurately forecast HLA-A and HLA-B alleles in most subjects.

In the PCR, 60 Vbeta and 13 Jbeta primers were used. Assay used: immunoSEQ multiplex PCR; TCRdb lists only in-frame clones, some missing. The data show 160,000 or so clones, roughly 79% seen once. Trimming cost V 0 bases and J 2 bases; bases outside gene matches: 4. The CDR3 length is 15 residues. CDR1 is SGHVS, CDR2 FQNEAQ, per germline. V is TRBV7-8 and J is TRBJ2-7; 7 nucleotides align to TRBD2. Material for sequencing was PBMCs. This sequence was found in a man in his thirties or forties in good health and CMV-seronegative. The DNA for the CDR3 is TGTGCCAGCAGCTTAGCGGGAGGGCGAACCTACGAGCAGTACTTC. This codes for CASSLAGGRTYEQYF.